A selection of T cell receptor beta chains follows, all from one sample in a study of a mutant IDH1 vaccine in newly diagnosed glioma. Profiled with immunoSEQ multiplex PCR; TCRdb holds only in-frame clones, not every one. Here the sample spans tens of thousands of clones, 70% to 90% being singletons. These receptors are not linked to any known antigen. The sample was PBMCs, taken from a glioma patient whose treatment included an IDH1 peptide vaccine. All receptors come from a man aged 25-40 years with glioma. The CDR3 runs from the conserved cysteine through the conserved F or W. Fields, in order: CDR3 protein, CDR3 DNA, D gene, J gene, clone size, V gene, CDR3 length. The D gene is left open where the match is weak. Not every row has a clone size; where given, it reads once, few, many or a size class.

CASSAGVSYNEQFF TGCGCCAGCAGTGCGGGGGTGAGCTACAATGAGCAGTTCTTC NA TRBJ2-1 NA TRBV10-1 14
CASSLDLVEEQYF TGCGCCAGCAGCTTGGATCTAGTTGAGGAGCAGTACTTC NA TRBJ2-7 NA TRBV5-1 13
CASSNSYNEQFF TGTGCCAGCTCAAACAGCTACAATGAGCAGTTCTTC NA TRBJ2-1 NA TRBV18 12
CASSLVDGVGSPLHF TGTGCCAGCAGCTTAGTAGATGGGGTAGGCTCACCCCTCCACTTT NA TRBJ1-6 NA TRBV11-2 15
CASRGAGKEAEAFF TGTGCCAGCAGGGGGGCAGGAAAGGAGGCTGAAGCTTTCTTT NA TRBJ1-1 NA TRBV25-1 14
CASSLGWTPDERNQPQHF TGTGCCAGCAGCTTGGGTTGGACGCCAGATGAGCGAAATCAGCCCCAGCATTTT NA TRBJ1-5 NA TRBV5-6 18
CASSELPLAGEQFF TGTGCCAGCAGTGAATTGCCATTAGCGGGAGAGCAGTTCTTC TRBD2 TRBJ2-1 NA TRBV2 14
CATSRGGRVHEKLFF TGTGCCACCAGCAGAGGGGGCAGGGTCCATGAAAAACTGTTTTTT NA TRBJ1-4 NA TRBV15 15
CASRRRDTQYF TGTGCCAGCAGGAGGAGGGATACGCAGTATTTT NA TRBJ2-3 NA TRBV6-1 11
CASSSGTFRTIYPTDTQYF TGTGCCAGCAGCTCCGGGACTTTTCGGACCATATACCCCACAGATACGCAGTATTTT NA TRBJ2-3 NA TRBV7-9 19
CASSQDRTSGADTQYF TGTGCCAGCAGCCAAGATCGGACTAGCGGGGCAGATACGCAGTATTTT TRBD2 TRBJ2-3 NA TRBV4-2 16
CASRDSSGGSSYNEQFF TGTGCCAGTAGGGACTCTAGCGGGGGGTCCTCCTACAATGAGCAGTTCTTC TRBD2 TRBJ2-1 NA TRBV19 17
CASSGTGNPYEQYF TGTGCCAGCAGTGGGACAGGGAACCCCTACGAGCAGTACTTC TRBD1 TRBJ2-7 NA TRBV6-5 14
CAISEGRGVWSEQFF TGTGCCATCAGTGAAGGTCGGGGGGTTTGGAGTGAGCAGTTCTTC TRBD2 TRBJ2-1 NA TRBV10-3 15
CASRDTLYYEQYF TGTGCCAGTCGGGACACACTATATTACGAGCAGTACTTC NA TRBJ2-7 NA TRBV6-1 13
CASDHRDSPYEQYF TGTGCCAGCGACCACCGGGACAGCCCCTACGAGCAGTACTTC TRBD1 TRBJ2-7 NA TRBV6-1 14
CASSREGQGGYNSPLHF TGTGCCAGCAGCCGTGAGGGACAGGGAGGCTATAATTCACCCCTCCACTTT TRBD1 TRBJ1-6 NA TRBV2 17
CASSSGTSGYSYNEQFF TGCGCCAGCAGTTCCGGGACTAGCGGATACTCCTACAATGAGCAGTTCTTC TRBD2 TRBJ2-1 NA TRBV5-1 17
CASSITGSYGYTF TGTGCCAGTAGTATAACAGGGAGTTATGGCTACACCTTC NA TRBJ1-2 NA TRBV19 13
CASSLLRDTYNEQFF TGTGCCAGCAGCCTACTCCGGGATACCTACAATGAGCAGTTCTTC NA TRBJ2-1 NA TRBV7-2 15
CAWGQGDTEAFF TGTGCCTGGGGACAGGGGGACACTGAAGCTTTCTTT TRBD1 TRBJ1-1 NA TRBV30 12
CASSEGLAGGLNEQYF TGCGCCAGCAGTGAGGGGCTAGCGGGGGGCCTGAACGAGCAGTACTTC TRBD2 TRBJ2-7 NA TRBV10-2 16
CASSFWTGSGNTIYF TGTGCCAGCAGTTTCTGGACAGGCTCTGGAAACACCATATATTTT TRBD1 TRBJ1-3 NA TRBV6-1 15
CASSYSRDYEQFF TGTGCCAGCAGTTACTCGAGAGACTATGAGCAGTTCTTC NA TRBJ2-1 NA TRBV6-5 13
CASSRLVDTGELFF TGTGCCAGCAGCCGCCTTGTGGACACCGGGGAGCTGTTTTTT NA TRBJ2-2 NA TRBV6-5 14
CASSRLGQGPIGGYTF TGTGCCAGCTCACGACTAGGACAAGGGCCGATTGGGGGCTACACCTTC NA TRBJ1-2 NA TRBV18 16
CASSIDRGVFF TGTGCCAGTAGTATCGACCGCGGAGTGTTTTTT NA TRBJ1-4 few TRBV19 11
CASSGSGSNTEAFF TGTGCCAGCAGTGGTTCAGGGTCGAACACTGAAGCTTTCTTT NA TRBJ1-1 NA TRBV6-1 14
CASNGGGAYNEQFF TGTGCCAGCAACGGCGGGGGTGCCTACAATGAGCAGTTCTTC TRBD2 TRBJ2-1 NA TRBV6-5 14
CASSDPGGLTTEAFF TGTGCCAGCAGTGATCCCGGGGGACTAACCACTGAAGCTTTCTTT NA TRBJ1-1 NA TRBV6-1 15
CASSNQETQYF TGTGCCAGCAGCAACCAAGAGACCCAGTACTTC NA TRBJ2-5 few TRBV7-2 11
CASSSFLHNEQFF TGTGCCAGCAGCTCCTTTCTTCACAATGAGCAGTTCTTC NA TRBJ2-1 NA TRBV7-2 13
CASSIAGVNSAPNEKLFF TGTGCCAGTAGTATCGCAGGGGTTAATAGCGCCCCTAATGAAAAACTGTTTTTT NA TRBJ1-4 NA TRBV19 18
CASSQVLAASYEQYF TGCGCCAGCAGCCAAGTCTTGGCTGCCTCCTACGAGCAGTACTTC NA TRBJ2-7 NA TRBV4-1 15
CASSSRGAGPIPGANVLTF TGTGCCAGCAGCTCCCGGGGAGCGGGCCCCATTCCTGGGGCCAACGTCCTGACTTTC NA TRBJ2-6 NA TRBV6-4 19
CASSSKVRDRLSSGNTIYF TGTGCCAGCAGTTCTAAAGTACGGGACAGATTAAGCTCTGGAAACACCATATATTTT TRBD1 TRBJ1-3 NA TRBV28 19
CASSPSGGSYGYTF TGCGCCAGCAGCCCTAGCGGGGGTTCCTATGGCTACACCTTC NA TRBJ1-2 NA TRBV5-1 14
CASSVVDSGTQETQYF TGCGCCAGCAGTGTAGTGGACAGCGGCACCCAAGAGACCCAGTACTTC NA TRBJ2-5 NA TRBV10-1 16
CASSSSGTGGVETQYF TGCGCCAGCAGCTCATCCGGGACAGGGGGCGTAGAGACCCAGTACTTC TRBD1 TRBJ2-5 NA TRBV5-1 16
CASSLAGGTGAFF TGTGCCAGCAGCTTAGCCGGGGGCACGGGAGCTTTCTTT NA TRBJ1-1 few TRBV11-2 13
CASSFVGTANTGELFF TGTGCCAGCAGCTTCGTCGGGACTGCGAACACCGGGGAGCTGTTTTTT NA TRBJ2-2 NA TRBV5-6 16
CASSSRTGSPDGQYF TGTGCCAGCAGCTCCCGGACAGGCTCTCCGGACGGGCAGTACTTC TRBD1 TRBJ2-7 once TRBV13 15
CASSPQLQGAQEDTEAFF TGTGCCAGCAGCCCGCAATTACAGGGGGCTCAGGAGGACACTGAAGCTTTCTTT TRBD1 TRBJ1-1 once TRBV11-2 18
CASSLGTRDGYTF TGTGCCAGCAGCTTAGGAACCAGGGATGGCTACACCTTC NA TRBJ1-2 NA TRBV13 13
CASSLSGQAYQPQHF TGTGCCAGTAGTCTCTCCGGACAGGCCTATCAGCCCCAGCATTTT TRBD1 TRBJ1-5 NA TRBV19 15
CASSQRQATPEAFF TGTGCCAGCAGCCAAAGGCAGGCGACCCCTGAAGCTTTCTTT NA TRBJ1-1 NA TRBV14 14
CASSHPSTEAFF TGCGCCAGCAGCCACCCCTCCACTGAAGCTTTCTTT NA TRBJ1-1 NA TRBV4-1 12
CASSPWGWDGYTF TGCGCCAGCAGCCCCTGGGGGTGGGATGGCTACACCTTC NA TRBJ1-2 NA TRBV5-1 13
CASRGTSTSDTQYF TGCGCCAGCAGGGGGACTTCTACTTCAGATACGCAGTATTTT NA TRBJ2-3 NA TRBV2 14